This T cell receptor (beta chain) came from a study of neurological immune-mediated disorders. Germline loops: CDR1 DFQATT, CDR2 SNEGSKA (reference sequence). V was cut by 1 base and J by 11 bases, with 22 bases left in between. There are 15 residues in the CDR3. Individuals who volunteered at a blood bank located in Maryland, USA, made up the group of healthy controls. The sorted-subset TCR libraries were prepared using 1 million CD4+ or CD8+ T cells as the starting material. Each CDR3 protein is one row after TCRdb ran MiXCR on the 5' RACE reads. The sample records 45,000 or so distinct CDR3 sequences, about 6% being singletons.

The sequence was obtained from a woman aged 40 to 49 in good health. This chain connects TRBV20-1 to TRBJ2-3; tentatively, D is TRBD2 (5 bases). Sequenced: CD4+ T cells from blood. The CDR3 is CSARGGSENINEQYF. In nucleotides, the CDR3 is TGCAGTGCTAGAGGAGGTAGCGAGAACATCAATGAGCAGTATTTT.